This TCR beta chain is from a study of T cell repertoires in cytomegalovirus infection. One entry per CDR3 protein results from TCRdb running MiXCR on the reads. The data contain about 490,000 distinct CDR3 sequences, around 27% of them seen just once; the ten biggest clones take up over 10%. The CDR3 is 17 residues long. CDR1 is LNHNV, CDR2 YYDKDF, per germline (reference sequence). V gave up 1 base and J gave up 3 bases; unmatched junction bases: 8. Overall study findings and caveats: In two of eight donors, the top clonotype was HLA-C-restricted CMV-specific.

This clonotype has only a few counts. Antigen: not known. The chain carries TRBV15 and TRBJ2-2, with TRBD1 identical over 7 bases. The TCR comes from a human donor in good health (CMV status not recorded). Some clones in this sample may be carry-over from other donors' samples. Source material: PBMCs. The CDR3, as DNA: TGTGCCACCAGCAGAGTTACCCCCAGGGGGTACACCGGGGAGCTGTTTTTT. Translated: CATSRVTPRGYTGELFF.